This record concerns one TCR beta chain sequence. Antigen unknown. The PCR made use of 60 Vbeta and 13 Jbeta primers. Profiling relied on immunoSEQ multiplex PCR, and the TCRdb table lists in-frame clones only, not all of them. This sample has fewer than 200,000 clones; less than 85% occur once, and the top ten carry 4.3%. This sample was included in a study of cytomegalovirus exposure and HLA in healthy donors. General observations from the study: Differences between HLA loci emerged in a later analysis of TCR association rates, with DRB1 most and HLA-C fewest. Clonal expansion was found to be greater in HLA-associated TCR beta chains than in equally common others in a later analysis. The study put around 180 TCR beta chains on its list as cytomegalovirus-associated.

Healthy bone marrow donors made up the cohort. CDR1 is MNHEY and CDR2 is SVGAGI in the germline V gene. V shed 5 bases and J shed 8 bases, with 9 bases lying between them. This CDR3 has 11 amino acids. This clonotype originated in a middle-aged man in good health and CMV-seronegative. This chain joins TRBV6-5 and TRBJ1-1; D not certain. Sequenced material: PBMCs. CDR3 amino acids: CASSQGREAFF. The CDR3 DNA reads TGTGCCAGCAGTCAAGGGAGAGAAGCTTTCTTT.